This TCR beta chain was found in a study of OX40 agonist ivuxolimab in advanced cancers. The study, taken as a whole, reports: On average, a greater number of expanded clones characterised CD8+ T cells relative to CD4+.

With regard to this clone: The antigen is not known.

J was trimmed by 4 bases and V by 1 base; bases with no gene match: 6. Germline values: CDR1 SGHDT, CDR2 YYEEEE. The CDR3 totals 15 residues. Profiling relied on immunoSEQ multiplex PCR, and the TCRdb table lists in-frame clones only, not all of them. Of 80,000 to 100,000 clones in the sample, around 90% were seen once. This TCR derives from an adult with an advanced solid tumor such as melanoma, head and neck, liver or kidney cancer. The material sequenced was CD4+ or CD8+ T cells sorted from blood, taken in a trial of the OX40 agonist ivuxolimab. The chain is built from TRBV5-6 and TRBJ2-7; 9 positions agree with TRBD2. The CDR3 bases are TGTGCCAGCAGCTTGTTTAGCGGGAGCGAGTACGAGCAGTACTTC. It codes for CASSLFSGSEYEQYF.